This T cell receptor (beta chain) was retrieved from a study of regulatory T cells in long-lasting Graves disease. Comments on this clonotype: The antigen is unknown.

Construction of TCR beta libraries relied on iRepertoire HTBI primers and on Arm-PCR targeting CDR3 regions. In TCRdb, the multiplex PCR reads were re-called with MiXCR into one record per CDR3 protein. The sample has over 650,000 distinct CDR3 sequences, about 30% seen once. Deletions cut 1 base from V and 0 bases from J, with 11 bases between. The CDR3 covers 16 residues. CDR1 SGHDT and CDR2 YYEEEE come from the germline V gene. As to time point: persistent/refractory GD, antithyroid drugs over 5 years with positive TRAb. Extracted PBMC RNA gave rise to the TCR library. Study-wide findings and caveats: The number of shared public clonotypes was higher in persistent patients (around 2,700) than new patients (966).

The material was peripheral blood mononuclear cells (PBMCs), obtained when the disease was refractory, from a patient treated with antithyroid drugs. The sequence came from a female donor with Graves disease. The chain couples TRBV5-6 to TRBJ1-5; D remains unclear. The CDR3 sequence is CASSLWPDYSNQPQHF. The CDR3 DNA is TGTGCCAGCAGCTTGTGGCCAGATTATAGCAATCAGCCCCAGCATTTT.